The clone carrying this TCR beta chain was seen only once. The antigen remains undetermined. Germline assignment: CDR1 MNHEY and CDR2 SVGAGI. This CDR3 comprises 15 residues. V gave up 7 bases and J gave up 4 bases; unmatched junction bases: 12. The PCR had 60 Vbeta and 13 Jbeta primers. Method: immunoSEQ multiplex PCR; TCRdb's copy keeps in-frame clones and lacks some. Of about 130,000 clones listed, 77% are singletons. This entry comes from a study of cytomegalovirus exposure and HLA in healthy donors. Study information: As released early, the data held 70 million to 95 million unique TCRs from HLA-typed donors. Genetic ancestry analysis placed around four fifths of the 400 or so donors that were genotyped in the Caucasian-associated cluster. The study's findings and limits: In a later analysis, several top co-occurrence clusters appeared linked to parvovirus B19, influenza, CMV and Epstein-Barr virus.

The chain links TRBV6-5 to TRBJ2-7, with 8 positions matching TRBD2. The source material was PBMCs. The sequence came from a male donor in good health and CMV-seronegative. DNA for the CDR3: TGTGCCAGCACCCCGGCAGGAAGCGGGAGTTACGAGCAGTACTTC. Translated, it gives CASTPAGSGSYEQYF.